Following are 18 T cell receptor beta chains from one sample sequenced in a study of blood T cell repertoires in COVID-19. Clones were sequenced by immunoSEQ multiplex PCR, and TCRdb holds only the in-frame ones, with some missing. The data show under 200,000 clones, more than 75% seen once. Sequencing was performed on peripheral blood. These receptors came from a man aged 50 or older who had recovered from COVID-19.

The CDR3 bases are TGCGCCAGCAGCCAACTAGGGGTTAATTCACCCCTCCACTTT. Protein product: CASSQLGVNSPLHF. The chain has TRBV4-1 and TRBJ1-6, with D perhaps TRBD1 (5 bases). Looked up from germline, CDR1 is MGHRA and CDR2 is YSYEKL. The CDR3 is made up of 14 amino acids. The V gene lost 2 bases and the J gene lost 6 bases, with 8 bases spanning the gap.

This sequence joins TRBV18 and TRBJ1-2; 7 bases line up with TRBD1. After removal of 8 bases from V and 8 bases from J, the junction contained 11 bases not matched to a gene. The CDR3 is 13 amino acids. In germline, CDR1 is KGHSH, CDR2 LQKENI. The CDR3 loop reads CASQSTGAEGYTF. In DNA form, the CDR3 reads TGTGCCAGCCAATCTACAGGGGCGGAGGGCTACACCTTC.

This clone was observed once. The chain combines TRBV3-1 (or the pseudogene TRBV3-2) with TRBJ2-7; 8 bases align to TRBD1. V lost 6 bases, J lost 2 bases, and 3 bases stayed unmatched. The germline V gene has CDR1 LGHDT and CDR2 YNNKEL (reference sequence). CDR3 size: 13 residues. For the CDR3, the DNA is TGTGCCAGCAGGGACAGGGTTACCTACGAGCAGTACTTC. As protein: CASRDRVTYEQYF.

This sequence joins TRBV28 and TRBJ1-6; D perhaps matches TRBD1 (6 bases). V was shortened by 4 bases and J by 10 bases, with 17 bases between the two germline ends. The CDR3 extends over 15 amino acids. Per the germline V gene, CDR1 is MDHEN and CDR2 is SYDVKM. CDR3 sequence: CASSSHTQGRSPLHF. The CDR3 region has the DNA TGTGCCAGCAGTTCACATACACAGGGACGGTCACCCCTCCACTTT.

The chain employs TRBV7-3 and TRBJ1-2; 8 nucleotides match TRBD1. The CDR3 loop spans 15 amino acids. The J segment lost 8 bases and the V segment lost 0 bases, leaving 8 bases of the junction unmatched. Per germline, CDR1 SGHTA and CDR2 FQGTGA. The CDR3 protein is CASSLTRTGQGGYTF. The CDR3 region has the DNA TGTGCCAGCAGCTTAACGAGGACAGGGCAGGGAGGCTACACCTTC.

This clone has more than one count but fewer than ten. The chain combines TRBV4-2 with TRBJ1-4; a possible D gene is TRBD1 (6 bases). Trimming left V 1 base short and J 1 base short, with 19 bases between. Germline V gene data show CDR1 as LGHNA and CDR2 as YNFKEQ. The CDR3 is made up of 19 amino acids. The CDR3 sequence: CASSQVLAAGARTNEKLFF. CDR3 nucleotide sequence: TGTGCCAGCAGCCAAGTATTGGCGGCAGGGGCTCGAACTAATGAAAAACTGTTTTTT.

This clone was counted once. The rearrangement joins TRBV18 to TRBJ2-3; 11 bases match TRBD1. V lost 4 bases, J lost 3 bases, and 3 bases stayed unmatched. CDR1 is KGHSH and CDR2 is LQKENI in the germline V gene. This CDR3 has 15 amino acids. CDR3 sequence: CASSLGQGGTDTQYF. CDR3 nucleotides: TGTGCCAGCTCACTGGGACAGGGGGGAACAGATACGCAGTATTTT.

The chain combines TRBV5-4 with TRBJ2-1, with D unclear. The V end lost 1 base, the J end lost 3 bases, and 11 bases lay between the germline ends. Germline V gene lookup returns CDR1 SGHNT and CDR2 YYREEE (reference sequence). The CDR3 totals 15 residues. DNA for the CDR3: TGTGCCAGCAGCTTGAAGTTGGGCAGCTACAATGAGCAGTTCTTC. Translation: CASSLKLGSYNEQFF.

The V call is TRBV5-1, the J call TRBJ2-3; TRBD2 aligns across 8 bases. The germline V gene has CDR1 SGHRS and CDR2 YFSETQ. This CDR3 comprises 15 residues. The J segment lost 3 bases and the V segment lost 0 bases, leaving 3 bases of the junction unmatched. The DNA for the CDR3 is TGCGCCAGCAGCTTGGCTTCTAGCGGGACAGATACGCAGTATTTT. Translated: CASSLASSGTDTQYF.

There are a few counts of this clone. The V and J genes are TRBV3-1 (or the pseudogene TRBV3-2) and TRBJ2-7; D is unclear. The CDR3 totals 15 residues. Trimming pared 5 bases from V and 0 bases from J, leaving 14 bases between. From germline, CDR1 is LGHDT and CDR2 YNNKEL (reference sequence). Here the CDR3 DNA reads TGTGCCAGCAGCGAATTCTCTAGAAGCTCCTACGAGCAGTACTTC. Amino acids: CASSEFSRSSYEQYF.

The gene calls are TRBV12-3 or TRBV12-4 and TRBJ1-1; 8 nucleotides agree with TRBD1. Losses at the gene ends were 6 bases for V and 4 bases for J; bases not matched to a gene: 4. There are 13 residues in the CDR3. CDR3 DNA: TGTGCCAGCAGGGGACAGGTAGGCACTGAAGCTTTCTTT. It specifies CASRGQVGTEAFF.

The DNA for the CDR3 is TGTGCCAGCAGTCTCCTAGCGGGAGGCTCCTACGAGCAGTACTTC. This encodes CASSLLAGGSYEQYF. The chain carries TRBV7-8 and TRBJ2-7; 11 nucleotides agree with TRBD2. V lost 6 bases and J lost 0; bases outside the gene matches: 4. The germline V gene has CDR1 SGHVS and CDR2 FQNEAQ. There are 15 residues in the CDR3.

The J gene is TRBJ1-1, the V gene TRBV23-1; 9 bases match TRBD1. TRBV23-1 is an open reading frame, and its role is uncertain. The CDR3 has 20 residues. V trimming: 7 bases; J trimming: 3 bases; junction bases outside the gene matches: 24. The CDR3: CASTISRDRARGKRDTEAFF. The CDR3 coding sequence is TGCGCCAGCACCATATCCCGGGACAGGGCAAGAGGGAAACGGGACACTGAAGCTTTCTTT.

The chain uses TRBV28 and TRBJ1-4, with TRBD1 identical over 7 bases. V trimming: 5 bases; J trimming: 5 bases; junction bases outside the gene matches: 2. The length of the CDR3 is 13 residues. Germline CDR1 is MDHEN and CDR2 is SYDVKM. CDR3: CASSGTVNEKLFF. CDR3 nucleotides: TGTGCCAGCAGTGGGACAGTGAATGAAAAACTGTTTTTT.

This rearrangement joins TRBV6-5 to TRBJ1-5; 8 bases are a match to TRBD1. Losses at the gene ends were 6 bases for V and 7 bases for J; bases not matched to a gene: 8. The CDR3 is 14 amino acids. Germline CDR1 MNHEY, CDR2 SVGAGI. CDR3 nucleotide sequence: TGTGCCAGCAGGGCAGGGGGCGCGGGACAGCCCCAGCATTTT. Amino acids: CASRAGGAGQPQHF.

The CDR3 coding sequence is TGTGCCAGCCGGGACATCTCTGGAAACACCATATATTTT. Its protein is CASRDISGNTIYF. The V gene is TRBV6-5, the J gene TRBJ1-3, with D perhaps TRBD1 (6 bases). The CDR3 sequence is 13 residues long. The V gene lost 8 bases and the J gene lost 0 bases, with 8 bases spanning the gap. The germline V gene encodes CDR1 MNHEY and CDR2 SVGAGI.

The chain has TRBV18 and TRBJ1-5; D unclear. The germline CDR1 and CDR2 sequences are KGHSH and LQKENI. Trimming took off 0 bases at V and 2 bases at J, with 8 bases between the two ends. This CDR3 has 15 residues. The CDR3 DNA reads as TGTGCCAGCTCACCACCGGCTAGCGGCAATCAGCCCCAGCATTTT. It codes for CASSPPASGNQPQHF.

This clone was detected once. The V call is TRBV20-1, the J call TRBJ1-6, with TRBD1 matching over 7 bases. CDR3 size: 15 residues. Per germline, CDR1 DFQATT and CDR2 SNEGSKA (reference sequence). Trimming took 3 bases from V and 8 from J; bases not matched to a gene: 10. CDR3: CSASYSTGSHSPLHF. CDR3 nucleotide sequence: TGCAGTGCTAGTTACTCGACAGGGTCGCATTCACCCCTCCACTTT.